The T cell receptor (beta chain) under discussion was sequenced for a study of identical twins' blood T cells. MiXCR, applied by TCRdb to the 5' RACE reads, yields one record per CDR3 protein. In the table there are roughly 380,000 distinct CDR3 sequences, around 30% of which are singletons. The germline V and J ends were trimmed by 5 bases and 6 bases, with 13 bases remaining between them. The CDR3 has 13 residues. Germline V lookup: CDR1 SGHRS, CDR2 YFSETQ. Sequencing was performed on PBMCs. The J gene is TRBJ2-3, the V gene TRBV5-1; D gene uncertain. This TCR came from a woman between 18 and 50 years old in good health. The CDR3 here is CASSRISVDTQYF. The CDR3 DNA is TGCGCCAGCAGTCGGATCTCCGTGGATACGCAGTATTTT.